The clone carrying this TCR beta chain was seen only once. The method was immunoSEQ multiplex PCR; TCRdb's version includes in-frame clones alone and lacks a portion of them. The data show tens of thousands of clones, 90% to 95% seen once. Germline V lookup: CDR1 SNHLY, CDR2 FYNNEI. The trim removed 7 bases at V and 6 bases at J, leaving 11 bases unmatched. The CDR3 contains 17 residues. This sample was taken from a study of technical replicates of blood from several donors. The sequence was collected from a human donor in good health. The sample taken for sequencing was T cells isolated from PBMCs. The V call is TRBV2, the J call TRBJ2-1; 14 nucleotides line up with TRBD2. CDR3 protein: CASNGILGLAGANEQFF. CDR3 nucleotide sequence: TGTGCCAGCAACGGAATCCTGGGACTAGCGGGGGCCAATGAGCAGTTCTTC.